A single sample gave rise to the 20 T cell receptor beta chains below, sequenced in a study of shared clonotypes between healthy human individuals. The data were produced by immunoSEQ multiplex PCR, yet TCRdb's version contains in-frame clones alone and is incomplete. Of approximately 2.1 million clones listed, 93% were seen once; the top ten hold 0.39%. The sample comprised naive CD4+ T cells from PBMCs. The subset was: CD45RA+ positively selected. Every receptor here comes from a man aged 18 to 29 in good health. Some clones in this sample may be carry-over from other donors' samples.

The CDR3 protein is CSATRAGYTF. CDR3 in DNA: TGCAGTGCCACCCGGGCTGGCTACACCTTC. The chain employs TRBV20-1 and TRBJ1-2; D not certain. The germline V gene has CDR1 DFQATT and CDR2 SNEGSKA (reference sequence). V was cut by 6 bases and J by 7 bases, with 9 bases left in between. The CDR3 has 10 residues.

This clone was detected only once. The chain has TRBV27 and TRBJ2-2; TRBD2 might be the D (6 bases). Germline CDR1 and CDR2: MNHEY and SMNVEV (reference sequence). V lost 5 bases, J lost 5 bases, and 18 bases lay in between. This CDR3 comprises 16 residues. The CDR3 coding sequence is TGTGCCAGCAGTCCTCAACCCGGGGGTTTGACCGGGGAGCTGTTTTTT. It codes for CASSPQPGGLTGELFF.

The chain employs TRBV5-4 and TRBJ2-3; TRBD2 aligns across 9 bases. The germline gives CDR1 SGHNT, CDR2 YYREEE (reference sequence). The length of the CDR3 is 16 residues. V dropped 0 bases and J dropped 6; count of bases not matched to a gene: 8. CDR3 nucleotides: TGTGCCAGCAGCTTGGATCTTAGCGGGAGTAGTGATACGCAGTATTTT. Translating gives CASSLDLSGSSDTQYF.

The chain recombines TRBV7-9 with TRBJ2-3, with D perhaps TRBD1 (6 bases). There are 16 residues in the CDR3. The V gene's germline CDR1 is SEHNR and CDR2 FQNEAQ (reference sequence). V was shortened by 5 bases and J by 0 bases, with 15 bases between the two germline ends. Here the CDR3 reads CASSPTGTLSTDTQYF. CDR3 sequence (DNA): TGTGCCAGCAGCCCAACCGGGACACTTAGCACAGATACGCAGTATTTT. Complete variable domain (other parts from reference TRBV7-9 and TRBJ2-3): DTGVSQNPRHKITKRGQNVTFRCDPISEHNRLYWYRQTLGQGPEFLTYFQNEAQLEKSRLLSDRFSAERPKGSFSTLEIQRTEQGDSAMYLCASSPTGTLSTDTQYFGPGTRLTVL.

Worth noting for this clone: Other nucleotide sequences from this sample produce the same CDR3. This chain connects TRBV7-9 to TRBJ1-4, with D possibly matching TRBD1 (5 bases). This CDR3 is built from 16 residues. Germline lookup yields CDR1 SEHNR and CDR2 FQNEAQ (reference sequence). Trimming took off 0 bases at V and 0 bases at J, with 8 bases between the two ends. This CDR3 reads CASSLARGATNEKLFF. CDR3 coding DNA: TGTGCCAGCAGCTTAGCAAGAGGGGCAACTAATGAAAAACTGTTTTTT.

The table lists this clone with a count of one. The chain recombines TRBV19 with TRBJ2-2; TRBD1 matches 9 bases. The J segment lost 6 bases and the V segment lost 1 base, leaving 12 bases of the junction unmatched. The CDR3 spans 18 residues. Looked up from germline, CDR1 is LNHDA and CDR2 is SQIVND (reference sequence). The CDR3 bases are TGTGCCAGTAGTATAGTAAGGGGACGACAGGGGGGTCCCGGGGAGCTGTTTTTT. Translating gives CASSIVRGRQGGPGELFF.

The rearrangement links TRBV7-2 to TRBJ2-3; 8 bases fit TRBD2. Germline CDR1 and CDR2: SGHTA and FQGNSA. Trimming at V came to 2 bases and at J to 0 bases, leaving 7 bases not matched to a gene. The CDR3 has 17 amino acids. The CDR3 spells CASSLYASGSSTDTQYF. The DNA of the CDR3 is TGTGCCAGCAGCTTATATGCTAGCGGGTCGAGCACAGATACGCAGTATTTT.

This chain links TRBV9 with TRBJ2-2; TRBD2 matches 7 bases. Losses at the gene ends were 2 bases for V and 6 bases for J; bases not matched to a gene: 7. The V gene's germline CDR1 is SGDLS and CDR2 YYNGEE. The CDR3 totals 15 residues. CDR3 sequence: CASSVRGSGAGELFF. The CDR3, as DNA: TGTGCCAGCAGCGTTCGCGGGAGTGGAGCCGGGGAGCTGTTTTTT.

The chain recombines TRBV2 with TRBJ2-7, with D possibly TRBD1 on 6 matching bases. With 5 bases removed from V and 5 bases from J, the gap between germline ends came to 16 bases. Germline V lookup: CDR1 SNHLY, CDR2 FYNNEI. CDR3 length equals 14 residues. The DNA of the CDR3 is TGTGCCAGCAGTCGGGACACCGGCGGGCACGAGCAGTACTTC. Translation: CASSRDTGGHEQYF.

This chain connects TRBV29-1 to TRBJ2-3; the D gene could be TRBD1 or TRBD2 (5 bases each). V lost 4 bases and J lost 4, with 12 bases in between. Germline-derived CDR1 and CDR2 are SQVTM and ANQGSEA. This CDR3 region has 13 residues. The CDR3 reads CSVGGRQADTQYF. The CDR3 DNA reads TGCAGCGTTGGGGGACGCCAAGCAGATACGCAGTATTTT.

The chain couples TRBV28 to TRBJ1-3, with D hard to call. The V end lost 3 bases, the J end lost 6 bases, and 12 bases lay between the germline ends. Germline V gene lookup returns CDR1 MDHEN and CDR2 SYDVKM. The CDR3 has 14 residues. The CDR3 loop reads CASSLASIKNTIYF. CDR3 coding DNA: TGTGCCAGCAGTTTGGCTTCTATTAAAAACACCATATATTTT.

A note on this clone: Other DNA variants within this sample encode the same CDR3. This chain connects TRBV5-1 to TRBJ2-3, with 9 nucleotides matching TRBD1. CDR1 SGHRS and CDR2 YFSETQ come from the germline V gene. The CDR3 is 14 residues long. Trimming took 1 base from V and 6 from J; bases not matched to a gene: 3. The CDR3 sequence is CASSLTGGSDTQYF. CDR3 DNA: TGCGCCAGCAGCTTGACAGGGGGCTCGGATACGCAGTATTTT.

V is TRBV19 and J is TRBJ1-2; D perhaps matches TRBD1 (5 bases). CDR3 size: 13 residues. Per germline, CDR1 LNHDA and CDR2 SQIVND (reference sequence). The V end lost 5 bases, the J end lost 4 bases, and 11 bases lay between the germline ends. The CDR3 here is CASSVQGIYGYTF. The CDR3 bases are TGTGCCAGTAGTGTGCAGGGAATCTATGGCTACACCTTC. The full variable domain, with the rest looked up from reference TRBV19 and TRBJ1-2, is DGGITQSPKYLFRKEGQNVTLSCEQNLNHDAMYWYRQDPGQGLRLIYYSQIVNDFQKGDIAEGYSVSREKKESFPLTVTSAQKNPTAFYLCASSVQGIYGYTFGSGTRLTVV.

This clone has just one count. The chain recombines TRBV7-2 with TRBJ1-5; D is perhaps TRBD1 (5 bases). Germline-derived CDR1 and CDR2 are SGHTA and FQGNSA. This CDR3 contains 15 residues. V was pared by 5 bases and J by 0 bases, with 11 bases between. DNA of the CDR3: TGTGCCAGCAGCGAAGGGACGGATAGCAATCAGCCCCAGCATTTT. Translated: CASSEGTDSNQPQHF.

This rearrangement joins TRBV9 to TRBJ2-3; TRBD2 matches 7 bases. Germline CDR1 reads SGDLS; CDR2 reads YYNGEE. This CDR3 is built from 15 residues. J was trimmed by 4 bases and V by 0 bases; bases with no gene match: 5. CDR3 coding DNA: TGTGCCAGCAGCGTAGTATCTAGCGGAGCAGATACGCAGTATTTT. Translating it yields CASSVVSSGADTQYF.

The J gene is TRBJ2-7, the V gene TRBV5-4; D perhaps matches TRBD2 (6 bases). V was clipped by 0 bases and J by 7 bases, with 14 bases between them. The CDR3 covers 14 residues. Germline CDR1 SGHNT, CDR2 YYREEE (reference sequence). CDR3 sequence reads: CASSLAAGTWEQYF. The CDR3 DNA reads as TGTGCCAGCAGCTTGGCCGCGGGGACGTGGGAGCAGTACTTC.

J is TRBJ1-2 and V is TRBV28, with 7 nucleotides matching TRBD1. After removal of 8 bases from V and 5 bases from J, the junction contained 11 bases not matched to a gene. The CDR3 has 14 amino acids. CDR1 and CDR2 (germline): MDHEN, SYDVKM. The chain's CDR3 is CASHGGRGVYGYTF. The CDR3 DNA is TGTGCCAGCCATGGGGGCAGGGGGGTTTATGGCTACACCTTC.

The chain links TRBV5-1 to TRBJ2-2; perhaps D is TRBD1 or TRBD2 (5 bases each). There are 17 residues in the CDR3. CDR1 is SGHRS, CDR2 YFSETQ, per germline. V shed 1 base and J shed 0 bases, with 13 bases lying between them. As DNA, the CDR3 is TGCGCCAGCAGCTTGTTTGGGGGAGCCACGAACACCGGGGAGCTGTTTTTT. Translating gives CASSLFGGATNTGELFF.

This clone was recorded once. This CDR3 is CASSHLNYGYTF. CDR3 DNA sequence: TGTGCCAGCAGTCACCTTAACTATGGCTACACCTTC. This chain uses TRBV28 with TRBJ1-2; D call uncertain. In germline, CDR1 is MDHEN, CDR2 SYDVKM. The V and J ends lost 5 bases and 1 base respectively, with 5 bases between them. This CDR3 is 12 amino acids long.

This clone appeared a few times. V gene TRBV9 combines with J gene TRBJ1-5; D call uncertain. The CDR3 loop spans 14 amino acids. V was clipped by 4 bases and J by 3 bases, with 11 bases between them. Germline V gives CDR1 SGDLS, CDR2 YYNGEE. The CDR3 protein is CASSRGPNNQPQHF. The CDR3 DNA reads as TGTGCCAGCAGCCGCGGCCCTAACAATCAGCCCCAGCATTTT.